Detailed here is one T cell receptor beta chain. Measured with immunoSEQ multiplex PCR; TCRdb has only the in-frame clones, and not every one. The table shows approximately 250,000 clones, with approximately 87% occurring only once. The data derive from a study of blood T cell repertoires in COVID-19. CDR3 size: 14 residues. V shed 3 bases and J 4 bases; nucleotides not matched to a gene: 1. The germline V gene encodes CDR1 LNHDA and CDR2 SQIVND (reference sequence). The sample comprised peripheral blood. This TCR derives from a human donor in a cohort sampled during active COVID-19. The chain couples TRBV19 to TRBJ2-1; TRBD1 aligns across 9 bases. CDR3 sequence (DNA): TGTGCCAGTAGTATCGGGACAGGGTACAATGAGCAGTTCTTC. This gives the protein CASSIGTGYNEQFF.